The clone carrying this T cell receptor (beta chain) was picked up one time. The record originates from a study of blood T cell repertoires in COVID-19. Study information: Samples came from the United States, Italy and Spain, spanning acute and convalescent COVID-19. Sources were T cells, B-cell-depleted T cells, or PBMCs; the material itself was cDNA or gDNA.

Per the study methods: Reference gene primer amplification yielded estimated nucleated cell counts. Assay: immunoSEQ multiplex PCR; the TCRdb copy retains only in-frame clones and omits some. The DNA was the basis for D and trimming; V, J and clone size are from that table. The profile shows fewer than 300,000 clones, roughly 84% of them singletons. What was sequenced was peripheral blood. This clonotype was obtained from a woman between 18 and 29 years old with acute or convalescent COVID-19.

CDR3 loop: CASSTLTDLNTEAFF. The CDR3 nucleotides read TGTGCCAGCTCAACTCTGACAGATTTGAACACTGAAGCTTTCTTT. This chain links TRBV18 with TRBJ1-1; a weak D match, TRBD1 (5 bases). V shed 5 bases and J shed 0 bases, with 13 bases lying between them. Germline CDR1 reads KGHSH; CDR2 reads LQKENI. This CDR3 is built from 15 residues.